The 12 T cell receptor beta chains reported below all come from one sample, sequenced in a study of shared clonotypes between healthy human individuals. Naive CD8 populations comprised CD45RO-negative cells positively selected for CCR7, excluding terminally differentiated effector memory CD45RA+ cells. Assay: immunoSEQ multiplex PCR; the TCRdb copy retains only in-frame clones and omits some. This sample carries hundreds of thousands of clones, approximately 90% of them seen once, and the ten largest clones take 24%. Sequencing was done on a sample of naive CD8+ T cells sorted from blood. Every receptor here comes from a man younger than 45 in good health.

This chain connects TRBV10-2 to TRBJ2-5; no definite D call. V gave up 4 bases and J gave up 2 bases, with 5 bases separating them. The CDR3 runs 12 residues. The V gene's germline CDR1 is WSHSY and CDR2 SAAADI. The CDR3 region is CASSVSQETQYF. CDR3 bases: TGCGCCAGCAGTGTTTCTCAAGAGACCCAGTACTTC.

This clone was counted a few times. The chain combines TRBV6-6 with TRBJ2-7, with 7 positions matching TRBD1. Per germline, CDR1 MNHNY and CDR2 SVGAGI (reference sequence). Unmatched junction bases numbered 1, after V lost 2 bases and J lost 3 bases. The CDR3 extends over 13 amino acids. This CDR3 reads CASSYRDSYEQYF. CDR3 DNA sequence: TGTGCCAGCAGTTACCGGGACAGCTACGAGCAGTACTTC.

The rearrangement uses TRBV9 and TRBJ2-7; possibly TRBD1 for D (6 bases). Per the germline V gene, CDR1 is SGDLS and CDR2 is YYNGEE. The CDR3 contains 14 residues. Trimming cost V 3 bases and J 6 bases, with 16 bases left between them. DNA for the CDR3: TGTGCCAGCAGCGACGGGACAAGGGTTCGCGAGCAGTACTTC. This sequence encodes CASSDGTRVREQYF.

To note about this clone: Just one base apart from a much larger clone, this may be a read error. The chain recombines TRBV13 with TRBJ2-1; D ambiguous. The V end was cut by 6 bases, the J end by 4 bases, with 4 bases between. Germline CDR1 reads PRHDT; CDR2 reads FYEKMQ (reference sequence). The CDR3 sequence is 11 residues long. Written as DNA, the CDR3 is TGTGCCAGCAGTCCTTACAATGAGCAGTTCTTC. Protein product: CASSPYNEQFF.

The chain employs TRBV7-3 and TRBJ1-2, with TRBD1 identical over 8 bases. CDR1 is SGHTA and CDR2 is FQGTGA in the germline V gene. Trimming cost V 8 bases and J 7 bases; bases outside gene matches: 6. The CDR3 contains 12 residues. The CDR3, as DNA: TGTGCCAGCGGTCAGGGGGCAGGTGGCTACACCTTC. Its protein is CASGQGAGGYTF.

The rearrangement uses TRBV11-3 and TRBJ2-7; a weak D match, TRBD1 (8 bases). Trimming stripped 5 bases from V and 0 bases from J, with 14 bases between. CDR1 and CDR2 from the germline V gene are SGHNT and YENEEA. The CDR3 is 15 amino acids. CDR3 sequence (DNA): TGTGCCAGCAGCCCAGGGGGCGGGAGCTCCTACGAGCAGTACTTC. This codes for CASSPGGGSSYEQYF.

This chain joins TRBV19 and TRBJ1-1; no clear D gene. In germline, CDR1 is LNHDA, CDR2 SQIVND (reference sequence). V lost 1 base to trimming and J lost 1 base, with 4 bases between them. CDR3 length equals 13 residues. As DNA, the CDR3 is TGTGCCAGTAGTATAGTTTGGAACACTGAAGCTTTCTTT. Amino acid sequence: CASSIVWNTEAFF.

This clone showed up just once. The chain recombines TRBV2 with TRBJ1-5; D possibly corresponds to TRBD1 (5 bases). The CDR3 is 16 amino acids. V was shortened by 3 bases and J by 2 bases, with 14 bases between the two germline ends. Germline values: CDR1 SNHLY, CDR2 FYNNEI. The CDR3 coding sequence is TGTGCCAGCAGTGACTTGCGCGTAGGGGGCAATCAGCCCCAGCATTTT. Protein product: CASSDLRVGGNQPQHF.

V usage is TRBV4-1 and J usage is TRBJ2-7, with TRBD2 matching 15 bases. The CDR3 totals 16 residues. The J segment lost 6 bases and the V segment lost 0 bases, leaving 3 bases of the junction unmatched. Looked up from germline, CDR1 is MGHRA and CDR2 is YSYEKL. The CDR3 nucleotides are TGCGCCAGCAGCCAAGATGGGACTAGCGGGAGGTTCGAGCAGTACTTC. Its translation: CASSQDGTSGRFEQYF.

This chain connects TRBV28 to TRBJ1-5, with D maybe TRBD1 (6 bases). CDR1 MDHEN and CDR2 SYDVKM come from the germline V gene. The CDR3 consists of 18 residues. The V gene lost 5 bases and the J gene lost 5 bases, with 25 bases spanning the gap. Written as DNA, the CDR3 is TGTGCCAGCAGTCTGACACAGGGAAGACGCGTCGGGGATCAGCCCCAGCATTTT. It encodes CASSLTQGRRVGDQPQHF.

This clone is a singleton in its sample. V usage is TRBV5-1 and J usage is TRBJ2-7, with D perhaps assigned TRBD1 or TRBD2 (5 bases each). The length of the CDR3 is 14 residues. V lost 1 base to trimming and J lost 6 bases, with 14 bases between them. Germline-derived CDR1 and CDR2 are SGHRS and YFSETQ. The CDR3 protein is CASSLRDGMGEQYF. CDR3 coding DNA: TGCGCCAGCAGCTTGAGGGACGGAATGGGCGAGCAGTACTTC.

The gene calls are TRBV14 and TRBJ2-3; D unresolved. Germline assignment: CDR1 SGHDN and CDR2 FVKESK. V lost 4 bases and J 4 bases, leaving 12 bases between the germline ends. This CDR3 comprises 14 residues. CDR3 DNA: TGTGCCAGCAGCCTTTTCGATTTGGCAGATACGCAGTATTTT. It encodes CASSLFDLADTQYF.